This T cell receptor delta chain was captured by sequencing in a study of gamma-delta T cells after stem cell transplantation. As to this clone: The protein given by TCRdb reflects a much larger clone and differs at residue 11 from this DNA's translation, likely from a read error; the protein shown is the DNA's translation.

CDR1 and CDR2 from the germline V gene are GEAIGNYY and EKD. V lost 0 bases, J lost 6 bases, and 16 bases lay in between. There are 15 residues in the CDR3. TCRdb redid clone calling on the RT-PCR reads using CATT. The table includes 2,500 to 3,500 delta-chain clones, 1.5% to 2% detected once. The chain carries TRDV2 and TRDJ1; no clear D. This clonotype was sampled from a human donor. It is not recorded whose cells these are; they may come from a transplant donor. The source material was gamma-delta T cells. CDR3 sequence reads: CACDTLGTANNKLIF. As DNA, the CDR3 is TGTGCCTGTGACACCCTCGGGACGGCCAACAATAAACTCATCTTT.